This is a list of T cell receptor beta chains from one sample in a study of blood T cell repertoires in COVID-19. Clones were read by immunoSEQ multiplex PCR, and TCRdb kept only the in-frame ones, dropping some. This table holds some 70,000 clones, approximately 84% found once. Sequenced input: peripheral blood. The origin of the receptors is a woman aged 60-75 years with acute or convalescent COVID-19. The CDR3 runs from the conserved cysteine through the conserved F or W. A D gene is named only where the DNA matches it firmly. Rows may omit the clone size; those that give it use once, few, many or a size class.

D gene	V gene	clone size	J gene	CDR3 DNA	CDR3 protein
TRBD1	TRBV6-5	-	TRBJ1-5	TGTGCCAGTGGGGACAGGGAAGGGAATCAGCCCCAGCATTTT	CASGDREGNQPQHF
TRBD1	TRBV7-3	-	TRBJ2-6	TGTGCCAGCAGCCCCAGTTCAGGGGGCTCTGGGGCCAACGTCCTGACTTTC	CASSPSSGGSGANVLTF
-	TRBV18	-	TRBJ2-3	TGTGCCAGCTCACCACCCTCTGGGGGAGGTAGCACAGATACGCAGTATTTT	CASSPPSGGGSTDTQYF
TRBD1	TRBV5-4	-	TRBJ2-7	TGTGCCAGCACACCGGGACAGGGGGTCCCCGAGCAGTACTTC	CASTPGQGVPEQYF
TRBD1	TRBV6-4	once	TRBJ2-1	TGTGCCAGCAGGACCGAAGCCAGGGGGAATGAGCAGTTCTTC	CASRTEARGNEQFF
-	TRBV12-2	-	TRBJ1-4	TGTGCAAGTCGCTTCCCGACAGGGATTGAAAAACTGTTTTTT	CASRFPTGIEKLFF
TRBD2	TRBV5-1	once	TRBJ2-3	TGCGCCAGCAGCTCGGCGCTAGCGGAGTACCAATCAAGCACAGATACGCAGTATTTT	CASSSALAEYQSSTDTQYF
TRBD2	TRBV27	-	TRBJ2-1	TGTGCCAGCAGTTTATCGAACGGTCGGCGGGGGAGCTCCTACAATGAGCAGTTCTTC	CASSLSNGRRGSSYNEQFF
-	TRBV3-1/TRBV3-2	-	TRBJ2-3	TGTGCCAGCAGCCAAGGCCCCACTACCACAGATACGCAGTATTTT	CASSQGPTTTDTQYF
-	TRBV6-5	-	TRBJ1-2	TGTGCCAGCAGTTACTCGAGCGGTAACTATGGCTACACCTTC	CASSYSSGNYGYTF
-	TRBV19	-	TRBJ2-3	TGTGCCAGTAGTACCTCATACGCGGGGAGCACAGATACGCAGTATTTT	CASSTSYAGSTDTQYF
-	TRBV4-2	-	TRBJ2-5	TGTGCCAGCAGAAACGCAGGGACCCAGTACTTC	CASRNAGTQYF
-	TRBV7-2	-	TRBJ1-1	TGTGCCAGCAGCCCAAGACAACAGAACACTGAAGCTTTCTTT	CASSPRQQNTEAFF
TRBD1	TRBV6-6	-	TRBJ1-1	TGTGCCAGCAGGCAGACAGGGGGCACTGAAGCTTTCTTT	CASRQTGGTEAFF
-	TRBV6-6	-	TRBJ1-6	TGTGCCAGTCAGGAGGCAGGATATTCTTCACCCCTCCACTTT	CASQEAGYSSPLHF
-	TRBV5-1	-	TRBJ2-1	TGCGCCAGCAGTCTAGAAGACCGGGGGGCCTATTTCTTC	CASSLEDRGAYFF
-	TRBV11-1	-	TRBJ2-2	TGTGCCAGCAGCTTACTCCTATCCACCGGGGAGCTGTTTTTT	CASSLLLSTGELFF
-	TRBV6-1	-	TRBJ1-5	TGTGCCAGCAGTGAATCGGCAGGGGGCAATCAGCCCCAGCATTTT	CASSESAGGNQPQHF
TRBD1	TRBV5-1	-	TRBJ2-3	TGCGCCAGCACTTCGGGACAGGGCACAGATACGCAGTATTTT	CASTSGQGTDTQYF
-	TRBV12-3/TRBV12-4	-	TRBJ2-3	TGTGCCAGCACCCCCATCGGGGATACGCAGTATTTT	CASTPIGDTQYF
TRBD1	TRBV6-5	-	TRBJ1-2	TGTGCCAGCAACGACAGGGGGCGCGAAGGCTACACCTTC	CASNDRGREGYTF
-	TRBV24-1	-	TRBJ2-3	TGTGCCACTCAGGGAAGGGGCACAGATACGCAGTATTTT	CATQGRGTDTQYF
-	TRBV12-3/TRBV12-4	-	TRBJ2-4	TGTGCCAGCAGCACCCCAGGTATTCAGTACTTC	CASSTPGIQYF
TRBD1	TRBV10-1	-	TRBJ2-7	TGCGCCAGCAGTCCCTCCCTTAAGACAGGGGGCTCCTACGAGCAGTACTTC	CASSPSLKTGGSYEQYF
-	TRBV19	-	TRBJ2-3	TGTGCCAGTAGTATAGTCCAGGCCACAGATACGCAGTATTTT	CASSIVQATDTQYF
-	TRBV24-1	-	TRBJ1-1	TGTGCCACCAGCGCCCCTGGGGGGACCGAAGCTTTCTTT	CATSAPGGTEAFF
TRBD1	TRBV6-6	-	TRBJ1-5	TGTGCCAGCAATCAGGACAGGGGTAGCAATCAGCCCCAGCATTTT	CASNQDRGSNQPQHF
TRBD1	TRBV7-2	-	TRBJ1-1	TGTGCCAGCAGCACACAGGGGGCGACTGGAACTGAAGCTTTCTTT	CASSTQGATGTEAFF
TRBD1	TRBV5-4	-	TRBJ1-1	TGTGCCAGCAGCCGAGAGGGACAGGGGCCCACTGAAGCTTTCTTT	CASSREGQGPTEAFF
-	TRBV7-6	-	TRBJ2-3	TGTGCCAGCAGCCCATTGGGGGGGGCCCTCACAGATACGCAGTATTTT	CASSPLGGALTDTQYF
-	TRBV24-1	once	TRBJ2-3	TGTGCCACCAGTGATGAAACTAGCACAGATACGCAGTATTTT	CATSDETSTDTQYF
-	TRBV19	-	TRBJ1-2	TGTGCCAGTAGTATAGCGGGAGGGAGCTTCTTTAACTATGGCTACGCCTTC	CASSIAGGSFFNYGYAF
-	TRBV29-1	-	TRBJ1-1	TGCAGCGTTGAAGACACAATGAACACTGAAGCTTTCTTT	CSVEDTMNTEAFF
TRBD2	TRBV6-5	-	TRBJ2-7	TGTGCCAGCAGCCCCGCAGGGAGGGGCGAGCAGTACTTC	CASSPAGRGEQYF
TRBD1	TRBV5-1	-	TRBJ1-2	TGCGCCAGCAGCGTGGACAGGGACCCATCCTATGGCTACACCTTC	CASSVDRDPSYGYTF
-	TRBV6-6	-	TRBJ1-4	TGTGCCAGCAGTCAGGGACATGGGAGTGCAACTAATGAAAAACTGTTTTTT	CASSQGHGSATNEKLFF
TRBD2	TRBV5-6	-	TRBJ2-1	TGTGCCAGCAGCTTGGGGACTAGGGGTAATGAGCAGTTCTTC	CASSLGTRGNEQFF
TRBD1	TRBV29-1	-	TRBJ1-1	TGCAGCGCCGACAGGGCCACTGAAGCTTTCTTT	CSADRATEAFF
TRBD2	TRBV6-5	-	TRBJ2-1	TGTGCCAGCAGTAGGGAGCGGGGGGGCTCGGATGAGCAGTTCTTC	CASSRERGGSDEQFF
-	TRBV20-1	-	TRBJ1-1	TGCAGTGCTAGACCGGGAGAGGAAGCTTTCTTT	CSARPGEEAFF
-	TRBV10-3	-	TRBJ2-3	TGTGCCATCACGCCTTACCTAGAGATGGGCACAGATACGCAGTATTTT	CAITPYLEMGTDTQYF
TRBD2	TRBV6-6	-	TRBJ2-2	TGTGCCAGCAGTTATAGCGGGGGGAACACCGGGGAGCTGTTTTTT	CASSYSGGNTGELFF
-	TRBV6-5	once	TRBJ1-2	TGTGCCAGCACCGAAACAGCCTCCGGCTACACCTTC	CASTETASGYTF
-	TRBV11-2	-	TRBJ2-1	TGTGCCAGCAGCTTCGGATCCGGGATCACATACAATGAGCAGTTCTTC	CASSFGSGITYNEQFF